What follows are 25 T cell receptor beta chains derived from one specimen sequenced in a study of T cells in Graves' hyperthyroidism and ophthalmopathy. Using RNA transcripts as the source, TCR beta CDR3 regions were amplified. During a first-round RT-PCR of the TCR CDR3, the HTBI primer set was used. TCRdb redid the calling of the multiplex PCR reads with MiXCR, one entry per CDR3 protein. This table has fewer than 850,000 distinct CDR3 sequences, around 16% appearing once. The sample comprised blood. The receptor set was obtained from a man aged 50-60 years with Graves' hyperthyroidism.

The sample holds a few counts of this clonotype. The chain couples TRBV20-1 to TRBJ2-6, with unresolved D. V was trimmed by 5 bases and J by 0 bases, leaving 8 bases between them. The CDR3 consists of 14 residues. CDR1 and CDR2 from the germline V gene are DFQATT and SNEGSKA (reference sequence). CDR3 DNA sequence: TGCAGTGCTGCACAGAACTCTGGGGCCAACGTCCTGACTTTC. Its protein is CSAAQNSGANVLTF.

This clonotype was seen repeatedly, ten times or more. The rearrangement joins TRBV7-2 to TRBJ2-7; D is possibly TRBD2 (6 bases). This CDR3 is 12 amino acids long. V lost 5 bases and J lost 3, with 8 bases in between. Germline lookup yields CDR1 SGHTA and CDR2 FQGNSA. CDR3 DNA sequence: TGTGCCAGCAGCAGGGACTTCTACGAGCAGTACTTC. It translates to CASSRDFYEQYF.

This clonotype showed up just a few times. An end of the junction does not agree with germline; a read error may underlie this. The CDR3 nucleotides read TGTGCCTGCAGTTCACCCCTTAGCGGGAGTAGGAATGAGCAGTTCTTC. It yields the protein CACSSPLSGSRNEQFF. This rearrangement joins TRBV27 to TRBJ2-1; 9 nucleotides agree with TRBD2. The germline V gene encodes CDR1 MNHEY and CDR2 SMNVEV (reference sequence). The CDR3 has 16 amino acids.

This clonotype showed up many times. The V and J genes are TRBV11-2 and TRBJ2-5, with D possibly matching TRBD1 (7 bases). V lost 5 bases and J lost 2, with 15 bases in between. The CDR3 spans 15 residues. Germline loops: CDR1 SGHAT, CDR2 FQNNGV. The CDR3 DNA follows: TGTGCCAGCAGCCCGGAGGGGGCGCCTCAAGAGACCCAGTACTTC. This encodes CASSPEGAPQETQYF. Combining the CDR3 with reference TRBV11-2 and TRBJ2-5 gives the whole variable domain EAGVAQSPRYKIIEKRQSVAFWCNPISGHATLYWYQQILGQGPKLLIQFQNNGVVDDSQLPKDRFSAERLKGVDSTLKIQPAKLEDSAVYLCASSPEGAPQETQYFGPGTRLLVL.

This clonotype showed up just a few times. The rearrangement uses TRBV7-9 and TRBJ2-3; D ambiguous. Germline V gene sequence: CDR1 SEHNR, CDR2 FQNEAQ (reference sequence). Trimming left V 1 base short and J 14 bases short, with 10 bases between. The CDR3 sequence is 11 residues long. The CDR3 bases are TGTGCCAGCAGCTTAGTTGGACGCCGGTATTTT. This sequence encodes CASSLVGRRYF.

The chain is built from TRBV6-5 and TRBJ2-7, with D tentatively TRBD2 (6 bases). The CDR3 runs to 15 residues. Germline CDR1 and CDR2: MNHEY and SVGAGI. Trimming took off 0 bases at V and 2 bases at J, with 11 bases between the two ends. The CDR3 DNA follows: TGTGCCAGCAGTTACTCGCGCAGGGAGGCCTACGAGCAGTACTTC. It codes for CASSYSRREAYEQYF.

This clonotype was counted ten times or more. The V call is TRBV12-3 or TRBV12-4, the J call TRBJ2-3; D unclear. V was clipped by 2 bases and J by 5 bases, with 14 bases between them. The CDR3 is made up of 15 amino acids. CDR3 nucleotide sequence: TGTGCCAGCAGTTTACCAACCGCCTACTTAGATACGCAGTATTTT. Protein sequence: CASSLPTAYLDTQYF.

This clonotype has a count of ten or more. V gene TRBV28 combines with J gene TRBJ2-1; D is unclear. The CDR3 runs 11 residues. The V gene lost 4 bases and the J gene lost 8 bases, with 6 bases spanning the gap. Germline V gene sequence: CDR1 MDHEN, CDR2 SYDVKM. The CDR3 nucleotides are TGTGCCAGCAGTTCCCCTCATGAGCAGTTCTTC. Amino acids: CASSSPHEQFF. Together with reference TRBV28 and TRBJ2-1, the CDR3 gives the full variable domain: DVKVTQSSRYLVKRTGEKVFLECVQDMDHENMFWYRQDPGLGLRLIYFSYDVKMKEKGDIPEGYSVSREKKERFSLILESASTNQTSMYLCASSSPHEQFFGPGTRLTVL.

This clonotype appeared a few times. The chain carries TRBV6-5 and TRBJ1-5; tentative D call: TRBD1 (5 bases). The CDR3 totals 14 residues. V was trimmed by 2 bases and J by 2 bases, leaving 7 bases between them. CDR1 is MNHEY, CDR2 SVGAGI, per germline. CDR3 DNA: TGTGCCAGCAGTTACAGGGGCGGCAATCAGCCCCAGCATTTT. This encodes CASSYRGGNQPQHF.

This clonotype was recorded many times. J is TRBJ2-1 and V is TRBV6-1; 8 nucleotides align to TRBD2. V shed 5 bases, J shed 8 bases, and the junction held 14 bases outside the gene matches. Germline V gives CDR1 MNHNS, CDR2 SASEGT. This CDR3 is built from 16 residues. CDR3 nucleotides: TGTGCCAGCAGTACATTAGCGGGGAGCTGGGCCGATGAGCAGTTCTTC. Its translation is CASSTLAGSWADEQFF.

This rearrangement joins TRBV9 to TRBJ1-5; a possible D gene is TRBD1 (6 bases). CDR1 and CDR2 (germline): SGDLS, YYNGEE. The CDR3 loop spans 15 amino acids. The V gene lost 0 bases and the J gene lost 4 bases, with 11 bases spanning the gap. The CDR3 DNA sequence: TGTGCCAGCAGCGTAGGGGGGGCTTGGAATCAGCCCCAGCATTTT. Translated, it gives CASSVGGAWNQPQHF.

The chain has TRBV18 and TRBJ1-3; D is unresolved. This CDR3 is 16 amino acids long. V was shortened by 2 bases and J by 0 bases, with 11 bases between the two germline ends. The germline CDR1 and CDR2 sequences are KGHSH and LQKENI. Here the CDR3 reads CASSPGSYDSGNTIYF. CDR3 bases: TGTGCCAGCTCACCAGGCAGCTACGACTCTGGAAACACCATATATTTT.

This clonotype was seen many times. The V gene is TRBV6-1, the J gene TRBJ2-7; possibly TRBD2 for D (6 bases). CDR3 size: 16 residues. V lost 6 bases to trimming and J lost 6 bases, with 24 bases between them. Germline CDR1 reads MNHNS; CDR2 reads SASEGT. This CDR3 is CASRPISGVTVVEQYF. CDR3 DNA sequence: TGTGCCAGCAGACCAATTTCGGGGGTCACGGTGGTCGAGCAGTACTTC.

The table lists this clonotype with many counts. V usage is TRBV5-5 and J usage is TRBJ1-1; perhaps TRBD1 as D (5 bases). The germline V gene encodes CDR1 SGHKS and CDR2 YYEKEE (reference sequence). With 4 bases removed from V and 3 bases from J, the gap between germline ends came to 13 bases. There are 14 residues in the CDR3. The CDR3 loop is CASSHRVGDTEAFF. CDR3 nucleotide sequence: TGTGCCAGCAGCCATCGGGTGGGGGACACTGAAGCTTTCTTT.

The V call is TRBV12-3 or TRBV12-4, the J call TRBJ2-7; D gene uncertain. With 6 bases removed from V and 6 bases from J, the gap between germline ends came to 12 bases. This CDR3 has 12 residues. The DNA for the CDR3 is TGTGCCAGCAGCCCACGGATTTCCGAGCAGTACTTC. This gives the protein CASSPRISEQYF.

This clonotype was counted between two and nine times. This chain joins TRBV7-2 and TRBJ2-1, with 7 positions matching TRBD1. After removal of 3 bases from V and 3 bases from J, the junction contained 5 bases not matched to a gene. This CDR3 region has 15 residues. Germline-derived CDR1 and CDR2 are SGHTA and FQGNSA. CDR3 bases: TGTGCCAGCAGCTTCCGGGACAGTAACTACAATGAGCAGTTCTTC. Residues: CASSFRDSNYNEQFF.

There are many counts of this clonotype. The rearrangement joins TRBV28 to TRBJ1-6; D uncertain. The CDR3 has 14 amino acids. The V gene's germline CDR1 is MDHEN and CDR2 SYDVKM. Deletions cut 5 bases from V and 0 bases from J, with 5 bases between. CDR3 sequence (DNA): TGTGCCAGCAGTCCCAGCTCCTATAATTCACCCCTCCACTTT. Residues: CASSPSSYNSPLHF.

As for this clonotype: The limits of the CDR3 on the DNA are not certain, so only TCRdb's listed CDR3 is given. The chain is built from TRBV9 and TRBJ2-7; the table's TRBD2 call for D was not verified on the DNA. The CDR3 length is 16 residues, termini included. Germline V CDR1 and CDR2: SGDLS, YYNGEE. Here the CDR3 reads CASSVATGALANEQSF.

This clonotype showed up many times. This rearrangement joins TRBV28 to TRBJ2-7, with D maybe TRBD2 (6 bases). V dropped 6 bases and J dropped 4 bases, with 16 bases sitting between them. The CDR3 runs 14 residues. Per germline, CDR1 MDHEN and CDR2 SYDVKM. The CDR3 protein is CASRFHGTLYEQYF. CDR3 nucleotide sequence: TGTGCCAGCAGATTTCACGGGACTCTTTACGAGCAGTACTTC.

The sample holds many counts of this clonotype. V and J are TRBV15 and TRBJ2-1; possible D gene TRBD2, 5 bases. Trimming took 1 base from V and 6 from J, leaving 16 bases between them. From germline, CDR1 is LNHNV and CDR2 YYDKDF (reference sequence). This CDR3 comprises 16 residues. CDR3 DNA sequence: TGTGCCACCAGCAGAGTGGGATCTAGCTGGGGCAATGAGCAGTTCTTC. Protein product: CATSRVGSSWGNEQFF.

Ten or more counts support this clonotype. The rearrangement joins TRBV29-1 to TRBJ1-1; 7 bases align to TRBD1. J lost 0 bases, V lost 4 bases, and 2 bases had no gene match. The CDR3 spans 13 residues. Germline V gene sequence: CDR1 SQVTM, CDR2 ANQGSEA. The CDR3: CSVAGQMNTEAFF. CDR3 DNA: TGCAGCGTTGCGGGACAGATGAACACTGAAGCTTTCTTT.

This clonotype was detected many times. The rearrangement uses TRBV5-1 and TRBJ1-1; no clear D gene. CDR3 length: 15 residues. Germline V gene data show CDR1 as SGHRS and CDR2 as YFSETQ. Trimming cost V 0 bases and J 3 bases, with 12 bases left between them. The CDR3 DNA reads TGCGCCAGCAGCTTGGGGCACCCAAGGTACACTGAAGCTTTCTTT. It yields the protein CASSLGHPRYTEAFF.

The chain combines TRBV5-4 with TRBJ2-3; D is unclear. Trimming cost V 0 bases and J 5 bases, with 10 bases left between them. The CDR3 totals 14 residues. Germline V CDR1 and CDR2: SGHNT, YYREEE (reference sequence). CDR3 nucleotide sequence: TGTGCCAGCAGCTTGGGACGTTGGATAGATACGCAGTATTTT. The encoded protein is CASSLGRWIDTQYF.

The chain carries TRBV5-1 and TRBJ2-3; D possibly corresponds to TRBD1 (6 bases). V lost 8 bases and J 2 bases, leaving 12 bases between the germline ends. The germline CDR1 and CDR2 sequences are SGHRS and YFSETQ. The CDR3 covers 13 residues. The CDR3 DNA sequence: TGCGCCAGTACTTCAGGGGCCACAGATACGCAGTATTTT. Its protein is CASTSGATDTQYF.

Many counts were recorded for this clonotype. The chain couples TRBV5-1 to TRBJ2-1; 12 nucleotides line up with TRBD2. This CDR3 is built from 15 residues. Per germline, CDR1 SGHRS and CDR2 YFSETQ. After removal of 4 bases from V and 6 bases from J, the junction contained 5 bases not matched to a gene. As DNA, the CDR3 is TGCGCCAGCAGCCCCGGGACTAGCGGGTTCAATGAGCAGTTCTTC. It specifies CASSPGTSGFNEQFF. The full variable domain, in which reference TRBV5-1 and TRBJ2-1 provide the parts outside the CDR3, is KAGVTQTPRYLIKTRGQQVTLSCSPISGHRSVSWYQQTPGQGLQFLFEYFSETQRNKGNFPGRFSGRQFSNSRSEMNVSTLELGDSALYLCASSPGTSGFNEQFFGPGTRLTVL.